The next 23 T cell receptor beta chains were all read from a single sample in a study of blood T cell repertoires in COVID-19. Generated by immunoSEQ multiplex PCR, the TCRdb table keeps only in-frame clones and is missing some. This repertoire shows about 38,000 clones, 70% to 90% found once; its top ten account for more than 4%. Material: peripheral blood. The receptors here all came from a man in his fifties with active COVID-19.

The chain employs TRBV18 and TRBJ2-7; a possible D gene is TRBD2 (5 bases). CDR1 and CDR2 (germline): KGHSH, LQKENI. Trimming shortened V by 5 bases and J by 6 bases, and 11 bases separated the two germline ends. The CDR3 sequence is 12 residues long. In DNA, the CDR3 is TGTGCCAGCTCATCTCTAGGGAGCGAGCAGTACTTC. The encoded protein is CASSSLGSEQYF. The whole variable domain, filled in from reference TRBV18 and TRBJ2-7, reads NAGVMQNPRHLVRRRGQEARLRCSPMKGHSHVYWYRQLPEEGLKFMVYLQKENIIDESGMPKERFSAEFPKEGPSILRIQQVVRGDSAAYFCASSSLGSEQYFGPGTRLTVT.

The chain carries TRBV12-5 and TRBJ2-1, with TRBD1 matching over 10 bases. The ends lost 5 bases at V and 9 bases at J; junction bases unmatched: 10. CDR3 length: 15 residues. In germline, CDR1 is LGHNT, CDR2 FRNRAP. The CDR3 loop reads CASGLRDRGLSEQFF. CDR3 bases: TGTGCTAGTGGTCTCCGGGACAGGGGTCTCAGTGAGCAGTTCTTC.

This clone showed up just once. The chain has TRBV9 and TRBJ2-5; D is undetermined. The CDR3 totals 13 residues. The V gene lost 0 bases and the J gene lost 5 bases, with 8 bases spanning the gap. Germline loops: CDR1 SGDLS, CDR2 YYNGEE. Written as DNA, the CDR3 is TGTGCCAGCAGCGTAGACCCTCGGGAGACCCAGTACTTC. Encoded protein: CASSVDPRETQYF. Full variable domain (rest looked up from reference TRBV9 and TRBJ2-5): DSGVTQTPKHLITATGQRVTLRCSPRSGDLSVYWYQQSLDQGLQFLIQYYNGEERAKGNILERFSAQQFPDLHSELNLSSLELGDSALYFCASSVDPRETQYFGPGTRLLVL.

V and J are TRBV6-6 and TRBJ1-1; 9 positions match TRBD1. V lost 5 bases to trimming and J lost 1 base; unmatched junction nucleotides: 2. This CDR3 region has 14 residues. The germline gives CDR1 MNHNY, CDR2 SVGAGI (reference sequence). The CDR3 DNA reads TGTGCCAGCAGTCCGGACAGGGGGAACACTGAAGCTTTCTTT. Translation: CASSPDRGNTEAFF.

The chain recombines TRBV7-9 with TRBJ1-3, with no clear D. The CDR3 extends over 14 amino acids. V was pared by 5 bases and J by 0 bases, with 8 bases between. Germline lookup yields CDR1 SEHNR and CDR2 FQNEAQ (reference sequence). The CDR3 region is CASSPDISGNTIYF. Written as DNA, the CDR3 is TGTGCCAGCAGCCCCGACATCTCTGGAAACACCATATATTTT. The full variable domain, completed using reference TRBV7-9 and TRBJ1-3, is DTGVSQNPRHKITKRGQNVTFRCDPISEHNRLYWYRQTLGQGPEFLTYFQNEAQLEKSRLLSDRFSAERPKGSFSTLEIQRTEQGDSAMYLCASSPDISGNTIYFGEGSWLTVV.

This clone was detected only once. V usage is TRBV28 and J usage is TRBJ1-3; D call uncertain. CDR3 length equals 14 residues. V shed 3 bases and J shed 0 bases, with 6 bases lying between them. Germline assignment: CDR1 MDHEN and CDR2 SYDVKM. CDR3 sequence: CASSFVSSGNTIYF. In DNA form, the CDR3 reads TGTGCCAGCAGTTTCGTCAGCTCTGGAAACACCATATATTTT.

The chain links TRBV5-1 to TRBJ2-5; 8 bases align to TRBD2. CDR3 length: 14 residues. CDR1 and CDR2 (germline): SGHRS, YFSETQ. Trimming cost V 4 bases and J 2 bases; bases outside gene matches: 4. Here the CDR3 reads CASSAGGGQETQYF. The CDR3 nucleotides are TGCGCCAGCAGCGCGGGGGGCGGGCAAGAGACCCAGTACTTC.

The genes are TRBV20-1 and TRBJ2-5, with D possibly matching TRBD1 (5 bases). This CDR3 has 11 amino acids. Germline loops: CDR1 DFQATT, CDR2 SNEGSKA (reference sequence). V was pared by 5 bases and J by 4 bases, with 8 bases between. The CDR3 nucleotides are TGCAGTGCTCGAAGGGGAGAGACCCAGTACTTC. This translates into CSARRGETQYF.

The chain uses TRBV19 and TRBJ1-1, with D perhaps TRBD1 (5 bases). The CDR3 sequence is 12 residues long. Trimming pared 10 bases from V and 0 bases from J, leaving 9 bases between. CDR1 is LNHDA, CDR2 SQIVND, per germline (reference sequence). The CDR3 sequence is CATRAMNTEAFF. CDR3 DNA: TGTGCCACCAGGGCCATGAACACTGAAGCTTTCTTT.

The count of this clone is one. The chain is built from TRBV11-2 and TRBJ2-1; D gene uncertain. The germline V gene has CDR1 SGHAT and CDR2 FQNNGV. The CDR3 sequence is 15 residues long. V lost 0 bases to trimming and J lost 6 bases, with 12 bases between them. The CDR3 loop is CASSLELGASNEQFF. Written as DNA, the CDR3 is TGTGCCAGCAGCTTAGAACTCGGTGCCTCCAATGAGCAGTTCTTC.

The chain carries TRBV7-9 and TRBJ1-5, with D unclear. Between the trimmed V and J ends, which lost 8 bases and 2 bases, there was a span of 13 bases. Germline CDR1 is SEHNR and CDR2 is FQNEAQ (reference sequence). The CDR3 sequence is 14 residues long. CDR3 region: CASEKHGGNQPQHF. The CDR3 nucleotides read TGTGCCAGCGAGAAACACGGGGGCAATCAGCCCCAGCATTTT.

The chain carries TRBV7-6 and TRBJ2-6; D remains ambiguous. The CDR3 covers 16 residues. V shed 5 bases and J shed 2 bases, with 13 bases lying between them. Per germline, CDR1 SGHVS and CDR2 FNYEAQ. The CDR3 loop reads CASSPQWLAGANVLTF. In nucleotides, the CDR3 is TGTGCCAGCAGCCCACAGTGGCTCGCTGGGGCCAACGTCCTGACTTTC.

This clone showed up just once. The chain joins TRBV12-3 or TRBV12-4 to TRBJ2-3, with unresolved D. V was clipped by 6 bases and J by 2 bases, with 3 bases between them. The CDR3 sequence is 11 residues long. The CDR3 reads CASRHTDTQYF. The CDR3 DNA sequence: TGTGCCAGCAGACACACAGATACGCAGTATTTT.

The V call is TRBV11-2, the J call TRBJ2-7; no firm D call. There are 13 residues in the CDR3. Germline V CDR1 and CDR2: SGHAT, FQNNGV. V lost 0 bases to trimming and J lost 10 bases, with 13 bases between them. The CDR3 DNA is TGTGCCAGCAGCTTAGATCGGTACCCGACACAGTACTTC. It specifies CASSLDRYPTQYF.

The chain links TRBV6-5 to TRBJ2-7, with TRBD1 matching over 8 bases. Germline V CDR1 and CDR2: MNHEY, SVGAGI. Unmatched junction bases numbered 9, after V lost 0 bases and J lost 5 bases. CDR3 size: 16 residues. CDR3: CASSYSGQGAVHEQYF. CDR3 nucleotide sequence: TGTGCCAGCAGTTACTCCGGGCAGGGGGCGGTCCACGAGCAGTACTTC.

This chain connects TRBV7-9 to TRBJ2-7, with D possibly TRBD2 on 7 matching bases. V lost 3 bases, J lost 6 bases, and 18 bases lay in between. Per the germline V gene, CDR1 is SEHNR and CDR2 is FQNEAQ (reference sequence). The CDR3 runs 15 residues. The DNA for the CDR3 is TGTGCCAGCAGCTTGTCGGGGGCGCGGGGGCCCGAGCAGTACTTC. This sequence encodes CASSLSGARGPEQYF.

This chain links TRBV9 with TRBJ2-5; weak D call: TRBD1 (5 bases). In germline, CDR1 is SGDLS, CDR2 YYNGEE. The CDR3 runs to 15 residues. Trimming left V 2 bases short and J 1 base short, with 12 bases between. CDR3 protein: CASSVRRTGQETQYF. The CDR3 DNA follows: TGTGCCAGCAGCGTGCGTCGAACAGGCCAAGAGACCCAGTACTTC. Variable domain in full (rest from reference TRBV9 and TRBJ2-5): DSGVTQTPKHLITATGQRVTLRCSPRSGDLSVYWYQQSLDQGLQFLIQYYNGEERAKGNILERFSAQQFPDLHSELNLSSLELGDSALYFCASSVRRTGQETQYFGPGTRLLVL.

V and J are TRBV19 and TRBJ1-1; 7 bases line up with TRBD1. Germline V gene sequence: CDR1 LNHDA, CDR2 SQIVND (reference sequence). The CDR3 consists of 14 residues. V lost 4 bases, J lost 0 bases, and 2 bases stayed unmatched. CDR3 sequence: CASSRDSVNTEAFF. In nucleotides, the CDR3 is TGTGCCAGTAGTAGGGACAGCGTGAACACTGAAGCTTTCTTT. Looking up the rest from reference TRBV19 and TRBJ1-1 gives the full variable domain: DGGITQSPKYLFRKEGQNVTLSCEQNLNHDAMYWYRQDPGQGLRLIYYSQIVNDFQKGDIAEGYSVSREKKESFPLTVTSAQKNPTAFYLCASSRDSVNTEAFFGQGTRLTVV.

The chain recombines TRBV18 with TRBJ2-7, with D hard to call. The V gene's germline CDR1 is KGHSH and CDR2 LQKENI. Trimming cost V 2 bases and J 1 base, with 6 bases left between them. The CDR3 covers 13 residues. CDR3 protein: CASSPARSYEQYF. CDR3 DNA sequence: TGTGCCAGCTCACCAGCCAGATCCTACGAGCAGTACTTC.

The chain joins TRBV18 to TRBJ2-7; 8 nucleotides align to TRBD2. Per the germline V gene, CDR1 is KGHSH and CDR2 is LQKENI. The CDR3 consists of 13 residues. J was trimmed by 2 bases and V by 5 bases; bases with no gene match: 2. The CDR3 protein is CASSGGGTYEQYF. For the CDR3, the DNA is TGTGCCAGCTCAGGCGGGGGGACCTACGAGCAGTACTTC.

This clone is a singleton in its sample. The gene calls are TRBV6-6 and TRBJ2-3, with 8 bases lining up with TRBD2. The J segment lost 5 bases and the V segment lost 4 bases, leaving 5 bases of the junction unmatched. The germline gives CDR1 MNHNY, CDR2 SVGAGI (reference sequence). This CDR3 spans 14 amino acids. The CDR3, as DNA: TGTGCCAGCAGTTTAGCGGGGCCAGGAGATACGCAGTATTTT. As protein: CASSLAGPGDTQYF.

V gene TRBV18 combines with J gene TRBJ2-3; 7 bases match TRBD1. J gave up 0 bases and V 0 bases, and 6 bases lay outside the gene matches. Germline V gene lookup returns CDR1 KGHSH and CDR2 LQKENI. The CDR3 consists of 17 residues. The CDR3 DNA reads TGTGCCAGCTCACCACCCGGGACAGCCACTAGCACAGATACGCAGTATTTT. It specifies CASSPPGTATSTDTQYF.

This chain links TRBV5-4 with TRBJ1-3; 7 bases are shared with TRBD1. This CDR3 region has 16 residues. Trimming at V came to 6 bases and at J to 4 bases, leaving 13 bases not matched to a gene. In germline, CDR1 is SGHNT, CDR2 YYREEE (reference sequence). The CDR3 nucleotides are TGTGCCAGCAAGCAGCTTGGTGGGACAGCCGGAAACACCATATATTTT. As protein: CASKQLGGTAGNTIYF.